This TCR beta chain appears in the sequencing data of a study of response to subunit inactivated influenza vaccine. TCRdb ran MiXCR on the RT-PCR reads and lists one entry per CDR3 protein. This table has about 160,000 distinct CDR3 sequences, roughly 11% appearing once. Regarding this clonotype: As yet, its antigen is unknown.

Broader study findings: Authors suggested each seasonal flu vaccination may recruit only limited numbers of new T cells.

V lost 1 base to trimming and J lost 3 bases, with 13 bases between them. In germline, CDR1 is MNHEY, CDR2 SVGAGI. The CDR3 extends over 15 amino acids. Sequenced here: non-naive T cells sorted from PBMCs, sampled more than 35 days after vaccination. The rearrangement uses TRBV6-5 and TRBJ2-7; D is possibly TRBD2 (6 bases). The receptor comes from a man aged 50 or older who received an inactivated influenza vaccine. The CDR3, as DNA: TGTGCCAGCAGTTACTTGCGGGACTCCCTCTACGAGCAGTACTTC. Translation gives CASSYLRDSLYEQYF.